This T cell receptor beta chain was found in a study of blood T cell repertoires in COVID-19. Whole-study context: Acute and convalescent COVID-19 specimens originated in the United States, Italy and Spain.

CDR1 is SGHRS and CDR2 is YFSETQ in the germline V gene. The V end was cut by 3 bases, the J end by 1 base, with 4 bases between. CDR3 size: 13 residues. This clone is a singleton in its sample. TCRdb keeps only in-frame clones here, not all; method: immunoSEQ multiplex PCR. The sample holds roughly 110,000 clones, more than 80% seen once. Specimen: peripheral blood. The sequence was collected from a woman between 35 and 50 years old with acute or convalescent COVID-19. The chain uses TRBV5-1 and TRBJ2-2, with no clear D. The CDR3 reads CASSSMNTGELFF. The CDR3 DNA follows: TGCGCCAGCAGCTCCATGAACACCGGGGAGCTGTTTTTT.